These 7 T cell receptor beta chains were all obtained from the same sample, sequenced in a study of blood T cell repertoires in COVID-19. Some clones are missing from TCRdb's copy, which holds only in-frame ones; the method was immunoSEQ multiplex PCR. The data hold 75,000 to 100,000 clones, with less than 90% observed a single time. Material: peripheral blood. The receptors derive from a human donor in a cohort sampled during active COVID-19.

The V call is TRBV12-3 or TRBV12-4, the J call TRBJ1-1; D not certain. The CDR3 has 12 amino acids. V lost 8 bases and J lost 4, with 11 bases in between. The CDR3 loop is CASAMVSTEAFF. The CDR3 DNA sequence: TGTGCCAGCGCTATGGTCTCCACTGAAGCTTTCTTT.

The chain uses TRBV2 and TRBJ2-2; 10 nucleotides match TRBD1. The ends lost 9 bases at V and 4 bases at J; junction bases unmatched: 11. The CDR3 runs to 16 residues. CDR1 is SNHLY, CDR2 FYNNEI, per germline. CDR3 sequence (DNA): TGTGCCAGGTCACCTCGACAGGGGGCGGCCACCGGGGAGCTGTTTTTT. Translated, it gives CARSPRQGAATGELFF.

There are a few counts of this clone. The J gene is TRBJ2-2, the V gene TRBV19; 8 positions agree with TRBD2. The CDR3 is 15 amino acids. V gave up 4 bases and J gave up 2 bases; unmatched junction bases: 3. Germline values: CDR1 LNHDA, CDR2 SQIVND (reference sequence). The CDR3 loop reads CASSRLAGNTGELFF. The CDR3 nucleotides read TGTGCCAGTAGTAGATTAGCGGGAAACACCGGGGAGCTGTTTTTT. The full variable domain, completed using reference TRBV19 and TRBJ2-2, is DGGITQSPKYLFRKEGQNVTLSCEQNLNHDAMYWYRQDPGQGLRLIYYSQIVNDFQKGDIAEGYSVSREKKESFPLTVTSAQKNPTAFYLCASSRLAGNTGELFFGEGSRLTVL.

This clone appeared once. The rearrangement joins TRBV6-2 or TRBV6-3 to TRBJ2-3, with TRBD2 matching 8 bases. The CDR3 extends over 16 amino acids. Trimming at V came to 2 bases and at J to 2 bases, leaving 6 bases not matched to a gene. Germline assignment: CDR1 MNHEY and CDR2 SVGEGT. The CDR3 DNA is TGTGCCAGCAGTTACGGAGCGGGAGCCCCCACAGATACGCAGTATTTT. The encoded protein is CASSYGAGAPTDTQYF.

The V and J genes are TRBV7-9 and TRBJ2-1, with 12 bases identical to TRBD2. This CDR3 is built from 16 residues. V shed 5 bases, J shed 10 bases, and the junction held 12 bases outside the gene matches. CDR1 is SEHNR, CDR2 FQNEAQ, per germline (reference sequence). As DNA, the CDR3 is TGTGCCAGCAGCCGCAGACTAGCGGGGGTGGGGGTAGAGCAGTTCTTC. Protein: CASSRRLAGVGVEQFF.

The chain uses TRBV7-9 and TRBJ2-1, with a possible D match to TRBD1 (5 bases). Germline-derived CDR1 and CDR2 are SEHNR and FQNEAQ (reference sequence). V shed 5 bases and J shed 8 bases, with 19 bases lying between them. The CDR3 length is 15 residues. CDR3 coding DNA: TGTGCCAGCAGCGGCCGGGCCCACCTAGGGGATGAGCAGTTCTTC. Translated, it gives CASSGRAHLGDEQFF. The variable domain in full, with the rest retrieved from reference TRBV7-9 and TRBJ2-1, is DTGVSQNPRHKITKRGQNVTFRCDPISEHNRLYWYRQTLGQGPEFLTYFQNEAQLEKSRLLSDRFSAERPKGSFSTLEIQRTEQGDSAMYLCASSGRAHLGDEQFFGPGTRLTVL.

The chain is built from TRBV21-1 and TRBJ1-1; the listed D gene, TRBD1, was not tested against the DNA. TRBV21-1 is listed as a pseudogene. The CDR3 consists of 13 residues. The CDR3 sequence is CASHDSLSAEAFF. In DNA, the CDR3 is TGTGCCAGTCACGACAGTTTATCAGCTGAAGCTTTCTTT.